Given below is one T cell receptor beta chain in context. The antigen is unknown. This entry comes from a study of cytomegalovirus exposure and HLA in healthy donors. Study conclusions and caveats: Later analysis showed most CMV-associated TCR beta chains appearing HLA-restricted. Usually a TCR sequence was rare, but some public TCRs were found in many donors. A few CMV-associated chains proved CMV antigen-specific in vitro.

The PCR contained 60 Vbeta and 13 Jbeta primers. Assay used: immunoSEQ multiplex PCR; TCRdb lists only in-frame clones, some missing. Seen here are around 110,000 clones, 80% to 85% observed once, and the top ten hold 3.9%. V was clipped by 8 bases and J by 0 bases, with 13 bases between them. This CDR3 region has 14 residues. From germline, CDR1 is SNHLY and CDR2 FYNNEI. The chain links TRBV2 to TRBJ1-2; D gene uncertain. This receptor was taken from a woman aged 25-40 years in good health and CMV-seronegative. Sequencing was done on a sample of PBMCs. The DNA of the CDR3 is TGTGCCAGCTACTACTCCGTTCCTAACTATGGCTACACCTTC. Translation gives CASYYSVPNYGYTF.